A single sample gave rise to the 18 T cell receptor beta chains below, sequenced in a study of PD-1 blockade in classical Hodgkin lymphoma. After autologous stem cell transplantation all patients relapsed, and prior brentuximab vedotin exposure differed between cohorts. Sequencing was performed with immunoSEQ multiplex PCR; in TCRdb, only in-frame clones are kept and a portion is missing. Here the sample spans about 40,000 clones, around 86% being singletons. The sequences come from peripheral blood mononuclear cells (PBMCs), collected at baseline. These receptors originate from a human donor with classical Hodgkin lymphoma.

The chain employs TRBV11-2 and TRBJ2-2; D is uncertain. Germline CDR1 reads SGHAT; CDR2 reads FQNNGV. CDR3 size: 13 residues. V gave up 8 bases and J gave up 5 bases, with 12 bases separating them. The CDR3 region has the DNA TGTGCCAGCTTTTGGGTGGGTACCGGGGAGCTGTTTTTT. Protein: CASFWVGTGELFF. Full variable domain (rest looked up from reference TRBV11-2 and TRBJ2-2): EAGVAQSPRYKIIEKRQSVAFWCNPISGHATLYWYQQILGQGPKLLIQFQNNGVVDDSQLPKDRFSAERLKGVDSTLKIQPAKLEDSAVYLCASFWVGTGELFFGEGSRLTVL.

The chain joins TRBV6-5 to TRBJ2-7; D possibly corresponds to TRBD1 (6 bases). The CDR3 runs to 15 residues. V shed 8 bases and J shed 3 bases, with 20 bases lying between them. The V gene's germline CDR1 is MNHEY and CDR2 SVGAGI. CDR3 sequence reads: CASSLQGRTLYEQYF. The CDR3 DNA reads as TGTGCCAGCTCCCTCCAGGGGCGGACCCTCTACGAGCAGTACTTC.

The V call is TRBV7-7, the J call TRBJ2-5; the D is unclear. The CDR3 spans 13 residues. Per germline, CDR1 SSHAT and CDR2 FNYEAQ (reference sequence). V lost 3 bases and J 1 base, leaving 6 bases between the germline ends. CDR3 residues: CASSFLPQETQYF. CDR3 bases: TGTGCCAGCAGCTTTTTGCCCCAAGAGACCCAGTACTTC.

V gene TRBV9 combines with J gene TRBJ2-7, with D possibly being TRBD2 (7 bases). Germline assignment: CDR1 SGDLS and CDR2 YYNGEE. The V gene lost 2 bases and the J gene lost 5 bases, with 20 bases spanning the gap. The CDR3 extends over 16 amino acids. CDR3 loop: CASSVDAGGGADEQYF. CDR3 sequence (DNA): TGTGCCAGCAGCGTCGACGCCGGTGGGGGGGCCGACGAGCAGTACTTC.

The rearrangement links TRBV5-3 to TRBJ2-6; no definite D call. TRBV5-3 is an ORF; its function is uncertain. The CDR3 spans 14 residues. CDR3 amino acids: CSIGEQSRANVLTF. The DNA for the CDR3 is TGTTCGATTGGTGAACAAAGTCGGGCCAACGTCCTGACTTTC.

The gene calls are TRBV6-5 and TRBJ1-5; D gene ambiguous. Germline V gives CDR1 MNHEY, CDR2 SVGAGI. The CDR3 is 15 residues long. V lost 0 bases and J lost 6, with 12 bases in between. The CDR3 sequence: CASSYSKGGGQPQHF. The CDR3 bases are TGTGCCAGCAGTTACTCAAAGGGAGGTGGTCAGCCCCAGCATTTT.

As DNA, the CDR3 is TGTGCCAGCAGTAGACAGGGGGAGGCAGATACGCAGTATTTT. Its protein is CASSRQGEADTQYF. This chain uses TRBV6-4 with TRBJ2-3, with 9 bases fitting TRBD1. V was pared by 5 bases and J by 4 bases, with 4 bases of the junction left unmatched. The CDR3 loop spans 14 amino acids. In germline, CDR1 is MRHNA, CDR2 SNTAGT.

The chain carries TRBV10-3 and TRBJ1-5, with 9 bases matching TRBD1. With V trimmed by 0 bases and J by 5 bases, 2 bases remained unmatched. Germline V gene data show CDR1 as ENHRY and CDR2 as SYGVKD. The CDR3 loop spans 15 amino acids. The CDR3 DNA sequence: TGTGCCATCAGTGAGTCGGGACAGGGCTATCAGCCCCAGCATTTT. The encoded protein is CAISESGQGYQPQHF.

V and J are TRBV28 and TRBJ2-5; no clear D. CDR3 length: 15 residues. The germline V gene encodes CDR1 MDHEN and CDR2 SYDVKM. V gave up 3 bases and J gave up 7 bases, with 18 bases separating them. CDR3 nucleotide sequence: TGTGCCAGCAGTTTGGTCAGGACCCCCAGTGGGACCCAGTACTTC. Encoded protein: CASSLVRTPSGTQYF.

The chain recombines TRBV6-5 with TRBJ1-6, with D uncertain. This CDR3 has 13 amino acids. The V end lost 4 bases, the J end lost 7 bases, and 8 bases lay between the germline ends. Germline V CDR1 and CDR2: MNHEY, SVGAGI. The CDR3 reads CASSSYRNSPLHF. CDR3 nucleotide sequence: TGTGCCAGCAGTTCCTACAGAAATTCACCCCTCCACTTT.

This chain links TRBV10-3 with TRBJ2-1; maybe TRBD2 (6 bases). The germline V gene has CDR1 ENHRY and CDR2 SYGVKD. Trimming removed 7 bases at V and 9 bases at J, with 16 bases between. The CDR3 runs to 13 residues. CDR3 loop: CAINRGEHGEQFF. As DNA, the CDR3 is TGTGCCATCAACCGCGGGGAGCATGGTGAGCAGTTCTTC.

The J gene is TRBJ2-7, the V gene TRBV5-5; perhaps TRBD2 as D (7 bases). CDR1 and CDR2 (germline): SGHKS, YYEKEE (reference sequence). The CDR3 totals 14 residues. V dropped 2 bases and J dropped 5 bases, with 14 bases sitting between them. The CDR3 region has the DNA TGTGCCAGCAGCTTCTCTCCGGGGGGCCACGAGCAGTACTTC. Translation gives CASSFSPGGHEQYF.

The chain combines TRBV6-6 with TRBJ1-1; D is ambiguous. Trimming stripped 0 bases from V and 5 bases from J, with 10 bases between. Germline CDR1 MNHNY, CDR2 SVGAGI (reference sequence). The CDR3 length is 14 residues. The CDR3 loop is CASSYSVGKTEAFF. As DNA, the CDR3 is TGTGCCAGCAGTTACTCGGTGGGGAAAACTGAAGCTTTCTTT.

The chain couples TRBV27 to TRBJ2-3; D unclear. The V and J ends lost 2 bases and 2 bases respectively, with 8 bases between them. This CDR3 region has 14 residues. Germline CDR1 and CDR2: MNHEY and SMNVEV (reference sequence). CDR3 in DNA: TGTGCCAGCAGTTTAATGGGCGCCACAGATACGCAGTATTTT. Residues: CASSLMGATDTQYF.

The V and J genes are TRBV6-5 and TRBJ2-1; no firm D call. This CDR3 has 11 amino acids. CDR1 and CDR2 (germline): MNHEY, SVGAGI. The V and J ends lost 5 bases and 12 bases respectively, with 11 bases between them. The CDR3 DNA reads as TGTGCCAGCAGTGAAGTTGAATTGCAGTTCTTC. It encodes CASSEVELQFF.

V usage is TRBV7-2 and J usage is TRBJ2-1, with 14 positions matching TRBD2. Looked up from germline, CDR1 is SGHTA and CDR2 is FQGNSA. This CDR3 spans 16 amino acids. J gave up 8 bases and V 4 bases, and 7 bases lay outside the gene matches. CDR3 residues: CASSSRTSGRIYEQFF. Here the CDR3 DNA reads TGTGCCAGCAGCTCCCGGACTAGCGGGAGGATCTATGAGCAGTTCTTC. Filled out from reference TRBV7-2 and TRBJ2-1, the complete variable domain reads GAGVSQSPSNKVTEKGKDVELRCDPISGHTALYWYRQSLGQGLEFLIYFQGNSAPDKSGLPSDRFSAERTGGSVSTLTIQRTQQEDSAVYLCASSSRTSGRIYEQFFGPGTRLTVL.

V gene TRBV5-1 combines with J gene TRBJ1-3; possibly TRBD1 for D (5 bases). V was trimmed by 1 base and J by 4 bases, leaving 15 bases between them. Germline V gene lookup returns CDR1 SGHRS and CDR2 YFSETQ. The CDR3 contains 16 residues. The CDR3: CASSLNAQGAGNTIYF. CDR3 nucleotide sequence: TGCGCCAGCAGCTTGAATGCCCAGGGAGCAGGAAACACCATATATTTT.

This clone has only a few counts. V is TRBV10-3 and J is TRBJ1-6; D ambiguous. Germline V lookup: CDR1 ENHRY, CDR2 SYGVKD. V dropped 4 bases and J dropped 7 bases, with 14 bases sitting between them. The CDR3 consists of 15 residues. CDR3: CAISGAAVMNSPLHF. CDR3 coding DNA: TGTGCCATCAGTGGGGCAGCTGTGATGAATTCACCCCTCCACTTT.